The 13 T cell receptor beta chains listed next were all sequenced from one sample in a study of cytomegalovirus exposure and HLA in healthy donors listed by TCRdb under 2017. Library construction relied on the immunoSEQ multiplex PCR assay. The multiplex PCR relied on a mix of 60 forward primers for TCR Vbeta segments and 13 reverse primers for TCR Jbeta segments. Sourced from immuneACCESS, this table was stored by TCRdb with only in-frame sequences that have V and J called. A share of the clones is absent; for the studies checked, an unresolved V gene accounts for under half, and the remainder has no known explanation. In this sample the table shows approximately 120,000 clones, 76% of which occur a single time. The top ten hold 1.9% of the sample. Sequencing was done on a sample of PBMCs. Receptors were obtained from a man between 50 and 59 years old in good health and CMV-seronegative.

This chain links TRBV15 with TRBJ2-1; D remains unclear. Trimming removed 1 base at V and 7 bases at J, with 5 bases between. CDR1 is LNHNV and CDR2 is YYDKDF in the germline V gene (reference sequence). The CDR3 covers 12 residues. CDR3 amino acids: CATSRVVNEQFF. CDR3 coding DNA: TGTGCCACCAGCAGAGTTGTAAATGAGCAGTTCTTC.

V gene TRBV4-2 combines with J gene TRBJ1-1; 9 nucleotides agree with TRBD1. Germline-derived CDR1 and CDR2 are LGHNA and YNFKEQ. The J segment lost 3 bases and the V segment lost 5 bases, leaving 1 base of the junction unmatched. This CDR3 is built from 13 residues. The CDR3 reads CASSRQGDTEAFF. CDR3 DNA sequence: TGTGCCAGCAGCAGACAGGGGGACACTGAAGCTTTCTTT.

The CDR3 region is CASSQTGVEKLFF. The CDR3 nucleotides read TGTGCCAGCAGCCAGACAGGGGTGGAAAAACTGTTTTTT. The chain carries TRBV4-2 and TRBJ1-4; 8 nucleotides align to TRBD1. Trimming removed 3 bases from V and 8 bases from J; junction bases left unmatched: 2. The V gene's germline CDR1 is LGHNA and CDR2 YNFKEQ. The CDR3 totals 13 residues.

As for this clone: At one boundary the junction diverges from the germline segment, which might be a read error. The chain links TRBV5-4 to TRBJ2-5; 7 bases line up with TRBD1. This CDR3 is 14 amino acids long. The V gene's germline CDR1 is SGHNT and CDR2 YYREEE (reference sequence). The DNA for the CDR3 is TGTGCCGGCAGCTTACAGGGGACCCAAGAGACCCAGTACTTC. Residues: CAGSLQGTQETQYF. The complete variable domain, with remaining parts taken from reference TRBV5-4 and TRBJ2-5, reads ETGVTQSPTHLIKTRGQQVTLRCSSQSGHNTVSWYQQALGQGPQFIFQYYREEENGRGNFPPRFSGLQFPNYSSELNVNALELDDSALYLCAGSLQGTQETQYFGPGTRLLVL.

The rearrangement uses TRBV9 and TRBJ1-4; no reliable D call. V lost 2 bases to trimming and J lost 8 bases, with 13 bases between them. Germline V gene sequence: CDR1 SGDLS, CDR2 YYNGEE. This CDR3 contains 14 residues. In nucleotides, the CDR3 is TGTGCCAGCAGCGTTTCCCGGGCGGGGGAAAAACTGTTTTTT. It encodes CASSVSRAGEKLFF.

The chain recombines TRBV2 with TRBJ2-7, with 9 positions matching TRBD1. CDR3 length: 13 residues. V gave up 7 bases and J gave up 5 bases; unmatched junction bases: 6. Germline V gene sequence: CDR1 SNHLY, CDR2 FYNNEI. The CDR3 bases are TGTGCCAGCATGGTGGACAGGGGCCACGAGCAGTACTTC. Translation gives CASMVDRGHEQYF.

The chain has TRBV5-4 and TRBJ2-3, with TRBD2 matching 7 bases. V was clipped by 0 bases and J by 3 bases; unmatched bases: 1. Germline loops: CDR1 SGHNT, CDR2 YYREEE (reference sequence). The CDR3 is made up of 14 amino acids. The DNA of the CDR3 is TGTGCCAGCAGCTTGGGGGGAGGGACAGATACGCAGTATTTT. It codes for CASSLGGGTDTQYF. The variable domain in full, with the rest retrieved from reference TRBV5-4 and TRBJ2-3, is ETGVTQSPTHLIKTRGQQVTLRCSSQSGHNTVSWYQQALGQGPQFIFQYYREEENGRGNFPPRFSGLQFPNYSSELNVNALELDDSALYLCASSLGGGTDTQYFGPGTRLTVL.

The gene calls are TRBV5-1 and TRBJ1-3; D uncertain. In germline, CDR1 is SGHRS, CDR2 YFSETQ. V lost 0 bases and J 4 bases, leaving 14 bases between the germline ends. CDR3 length equals 16 residues. CDR3 sequence (DNA): TGCGCCAGCAGCTTGGGCTTCCCTACGGGAGGAAACACCATATATTTT. This codes for CASSLGFPTGGNTIYF. Full variable domain (remainder filled in from reference TRBV5-1 and TRBJ1-3): KAGVTQTPRYLIKTRGQQVTLSCSPISGHRSVSWYQQTPGQGLQFLFEYFSETQRNKGNFPGRFSGRQFSNSRSEMNVSTLELGDSALYLCASSLGFPTGGNTIYFGEGSWLTVV.

The rearrangement links TRBV12-5 to TRBJ2-1; 8 nucleotides line up with TRBD2. The CDR3 totals 15 residues. Germline V gene data show CDR1 as LGHNT and CDR2 as FRNRAP. J gave up 6 bases and V 1 base, and 5 bases lay outside the gene matches. The CDR3 nucleotides read TGTGCTAGTGGTTTGGATAAAGCGGGGGTCAATGAGCAGTTCTTC. Protein: CASGLDKAGVNEQFF.

The chain combines TRBV7-8 with TRBJ1-1, with TRBD1 identical over 7 bases. CDR1 and CDR2 (germline): SGHVS, FQNEAQ. This CDR3 comprises 14 residues. With 5 bases clipped from V and 1 base from J, the junction kept 4 bases outside the gene matches. The DNA of the CDR3 is TGTGCCAGCAGCGCTCACAGGGGGAACACTGAAGCTTTCTTT. Its protein product is CASSAHRGNTEAFF.

J is TRBJ2-3 and V is TRBV29-1, with 8 bases lining up with TRBD2. The CDR3 has 17 residues. V shed 0 bases, J shed 2 bases, and the junction held 10 bases outside the gene matches. The germline gives CDR1 SQVTM, CDR2 ANQGSEA. The CDR3 protein is CSVEDRVGGGITDTQYF. The CDR3, as DNA: TGCAGCGTTGAAGATCGGGTCGGCGGGGGGATCACAGATACGCAGTATTTT.

The chain joins TRBV9 to TRBJ2-3; TRBD2 matches 11 bases. The CDR3 is made up of 16 amino acids. Germline V CDR1 and CDR2: SGDLS, YYNGEE. V was clipped by 0 bases and J by 5 bases; unmatched bases: 5. The CDR3 sequence is CASSVVSGGAGDTQYF. Written as DNA, the CDR3 is TGTGCCAGCAGCGTAGTTAGCGGGGGGGCTGGAGATACGCAGTATTTT.

For this clone: Mismatch with germline at one junction end may stem from a read error. The V call is TRBV7-9, the J call TRBJ1-4; 8 nucleotides line up with TRBD1. Germline V gene data show CDR1 as SEHNR and CDR2 as FQNEAQ (reference sequence). The CDR3 sequence is 18 residues long. The CDR3 here is CSSSLGRSNQGAEEKLFF. In DNA form, the CDR3 reads TGTTCCAGCAGCTTAGGACGCAGTAACCAGGGGGCGGAAGAAAAACTGTTTTTT.